The TCR beta chain under discussion was sequenced for a study of blood T cell repertoires in COVID-19. Germline CDR1 reads SGHAT; CDR2 reads FQNNGV. The CDR3 has 14 residues. Trimming removed 5 bases from V and 10 bases from J; junction bases left unmatched: 11. In the original workflow: From reference gene primer amplification, estimates of nucleated cell counts were derived. Sequencing was performed with immunoSEQ multiplex PCR; in TCRdb, only in-frame clones are kept and a portion is missing. V and J calls and clone size are copied from that table; D and trimming were computed from the DNA. Found here are about 520,000 clones, approximately 85% of them singletons; the top ten hold about 3%.

This TCR derives from a human donor in a cohort sampled during active COVID-19. V usage is TRBV11-2 and J usage is TRBJ2-1; 7 bases match TRBD2. Material for sequencing was peripheral blood. The CDR3 sequence: CASSLNKPGLEQFF. The CDR3 coding sequence is TGTGCCAGCAGCCTTAATAAACCGGGACTAGAGCAGTTCTTC.